The clone carrying this T cell receptor beta chain is medium-sized within its sample. Its antigen is undetermined. This entry belongs to a study of OX40 agonist ivuxolimab in advanced cancers. The wider study: Under the entry rules, prior anti-PD-1, anti-PD-L1 or anti-CTLA-4 therapy was allowed, and about 40% had some. General study points: The antigens recognized by the expanded peripheral T cells, that is their antigen specificity, were not determined. Compared with others, partial responders at 0.1-3.0 mg/kg displayed clonal expansion among the lowest.

Profiling relied on immunoSEQ multiplex PCR, and the TCRdb table lists in-frame clones only, not all of them. This sample yields about 20,000 clones, of which roughly 89% are seen a single time; more than 20% belongs to the top ten. Per the germline V gene, CDR1 is SGHTA and CDR2 is FQGTGA. CDR3 length: 15 residues. V was pared by 2 bases and J by 1 base, with 10 bases between. The clonotype was recovered from an adult with an advanced solid tumor such as melanoma, head and neck, liver or kidney cancer. The specimen comprised CD4+ or CD8+ T cells sorted from blood, sampled in a trial of the OX40 agonist ivuxolimab. This chain uses TRBV7-3 with TRBJ2-3, with D perhaps matching TRBD1 or TRBD2 (6 bases each). The CDR3 nucleotides read TGTGCCAGCAGCTTAGTGGGGGGCCGCACAGATACGCAGTATTTT. Translated: CASSLVGGRTDTQYF.